The T cell receptor beta chain under discussion was sequenced for a study of patients and donors after allogeneic stem cell transplantation. Via MiXCR, TCRdb re-called the RT-PCR reads, giving one row per CDR3 protein. The sample consists of 200,000 to 250,000 distinct CDR3 sequences, less than 15% of them appearing once. The CDR3 spans 15 residues. V lost 4 bases to trimming and J lost 3 bases; unmatched junction nucleotides: 5. Germline V gene sequence: CDR1 SGHKS, CDR2 YYEKEE (reference sequence). The sequence came from a human donor who was either an allogeneic HSCT recipient or a stem cell or donor lymphocyte infusion donor (not recorded which). It is not recorded whose cells these are; they may come from a transplant donor. Specimen: blood, either unsorted or a sorted T cell fraction (not recorded which). The rearrangement joins TRBV5-5 to TRBJ1-3, with 9 bases matching TRBD1. The CDR3 loop is CASSTDRGFGNTIYF. In DNA, the CDR3 is TGTGCCAGCAGCACGGACAGGGGATTTGGAAACACCATATATTTT.